The clone carrying this T cell receptor beta chain was seen more than once but under ten times. Its target is not known. One junction end does not reproduce the germline sequence, and a read error may be involved. The data were obtained in a study of OX40 agonist ivuxolimab in advanced cancers. Assay used: immunoSEQ multiplex PCR; TCRdb lists only in-frame clones, some missing. The sample includes around 60,000 clones, roughly nine tenths of them seen just once. Whole-study findings and limits: People who partly responded at 0.1-3.0 mg/kg had some of the least clonal expansion seen. More expanded clones were seen, on average, in CD8+ T cells than in CD4+.

The germline V gene encodes CDR1 GTSNPN and CDR2 SVGIG (reference sequence). The CDR3 is made up of 12 amino acids. This TCR came from an adult with an advanced solid tumor such as melanoma, head and neck, liver or kidney cancer. The rearrangement links TRBV30 to TRBJ1-1; TRBD1 agrees at 7 bases. Specimen: CD4+ or CD8+ T cells sorted from blood, collected in a trial of the OX40 agonist ivuxolimab. Here the CDR3 reads CAWSVQRDRALF. The CDR3 DNA reads as TGTGCCTGGAGTGTACAAAGAGACAGGGCTCTCTTT. Based on the CDR3 plus reference TRBV30 and TRBJ1-1, the full variable domain is SQTIHQWPATLVQPVGSPLSLECTVEGTSNPNLYWYRQAAGRGLQLLFYSVGIGQISSEVPQNLSASRPQDRQFILSSKKLLLSDSGFYLCAWSVQRDRALFGQGTRLTVV.